The text below deals with one T cell receptor (beta chain). No antigen is known for it. The sample holds no much larger clone one base away, and base qualities are not on file. The cohort was made up of 666 healthy bone marrow donors. Cohort members were all nominally healthy when sampled, although unrecorded immune exposures were likely present. The donor tested CMV seropositive, placing the donor among the 310 or so seropositive members of the cohort. A peripheral blood sample was provided by each donor, and peripheral blood mononuclear cells were used for TCR beta sequencing. The Qiagen DNeasy Blood Extraction Kit was used to extract genomic DNA from the blood cell samples. This sample stems from a study of cytomegalovirus exposure and HLA in healthy donors (dated by TCRdb to about 2017). Study-level background: An earlier analysis of about 530 of the donors reported approximately 260 Gb of sequence data and 90 million to 120 million unique TCR beta sequences obtained from roughly 170 million T cells. Roughly 290 gigabases of sequencing data and around 80 million unique TCR sequences made up an early release that covered roughly 670 HLA-typed donors. The genetic ancestry cluster associated with self-reported Caucasian donors included roughly four fifths of the 350 to 500 genotyped donors. The study aimed to test whether cataloging public T cell receptors could reveal signatures of past pathogen exposure. Using immunosequencing, the study profiled T cell repertoires from fewer than 850 subjects and related those repertoires to cytomegalovirus serostatus. Besides the first cohort of under 700 subjects, a separate validation cohort made up of 120 different subjects was used. High-throughput TCR immunosequencing, statistical association of individual TCRs with disease status, and machine learning were combined to predict cytomegalovirus infection status. In a later analysis, previously published TCR beta repertoires from roughly 710 donors were re-analyzed and high-resolution HLA genotyping was added so that TCR occurrence patterns could be studied. Rather than drawing on any new phenotypic data, the later analysis identified candidate immune exposures from TCR beta sequences and the way those sequences occurred across donors. In an earlier analysis of 587 of the donors, high-throughput TCR beta sequencing was used to judge whether each TCR beta V gene segment behaved as functional or pseudogenic. Donor age, sex, ethnicity and CMV serostatus were compiled together with the repertoire data. Genome-wide SNP genotypes for about three fifths of the roughly 670 donors were used in a later genetic analysis, which treated that subset as a discovery cohort. All discovery cohort repertoires had been generated using a single sequencing platform. HLA typing covered class I and class II loci at four-digit resolution. The number of donors typed differed by locus, with roughly 629-640 for A, B, C, DRB1 and DQB1, over 500 for DQA1, 600 to 610 for DPA1, and some 450 for DPB1. Because of strong linkage in the cohort, roughly five DR-DQ haplotypes were treated as single units for association and clustering. Among under 450 genotyped donors of the cohort, an average of around 240,000 unique TCR beta nucleotide sequences were sequenced per donor, around a sixth of them non-productive.

The paper's findings and limits, for the study overall: The study listed approximately 160 TCR beta chains as associated with cytomegalovirus. Three of the identified cytomegalovirus-associated TCR beta chains were confirmed in vitro to be specific for cytomegalovirus antigens. Across donors, most TCR sequences were observed very rarely, whereas some public TCRs were present in many individuals. In an earlier analysis of about 550 of the donors, most TCR beta V segments were observed in productive rearrangements about 87% or about 30% of the time, broadly matching IMGT annotations. In both the original and validation cohorts, the classifier was reported to diagnose cytomegalovirus status with high specificity and sensitivity. Immune exposure information for the cohort was limited to CMV serostatus. At a false discovery rate of 0.05, a later analysis linked 16,951 TCR beta sequences to specific HLA alleles. In a later analysis, HLA-associated TCR beta chains were found to be more clonally expanded and to have lower generation probabilities than equally common non-associated chains. The earlier analysis of about 600 of the donors excluded 15 to 20 rarely observed V segments, including chromosome 9 orphons, because counts were too low. A later genetic analysis reported fewer N-insertions in productive TCRs among donors in an Asian-associated ancestry cluster than the roughly 720-donor mean. Strong co-occurrence of HLA alleles, especially DR and DQ, made assigning TCR associations to individual alleles difficult. A later genetic analysis associated a missense DCLRE1C variant with V-gene and J-gene trimming of TCR beta chains, and an independent cohort replicated the association. A later analysis found that most CMV-associated TCR beta chains appeared HLA-restricted, with HLA associations seemingly driven largely by CMV exposure. A cluster of highly shared sequence variants was judged likely to be a technical artifact of the sequencing pipeline. Roughly uniform sequencing depth across donors was assumed in presence/absence analyses, although this assumption may not hold. The authors suggested that the approach could potentially be extended to other disease states and immunological phenotypes. In this cohort, only TCR beta chains were sequenced, and detectable features were limited by the absence of alpha or paired-chain data. A later analysis reported that several top co-occurrence clusters appeared linked to parvovirus B19, influenza, CMV and Epstein-Barr virus. In a later analysis, the rate of TCR association differed among HLA loci, with DRB1 alleles having the most associated TCRs and HLA-C alleles having the fewest. HLA typing was unavailable for some donors at each locus, so association tests used only the typed subset. A further reported finding was that TCR beta sequences accurately predicted the HLA-A and HLA-B alleles for most subjects in the first cohort. Linkage disequilibrium might explain the correlated functional status among segregating V segments, but an unknown experimental factor could not be excluded. Some IMGT-functional V segments, including TRBV6-2 and TRBV6-3, could not be distinguished by the 87-base-pair reads and were therefore excluded.

Its CDR3 holds 16 amino acids, cysteine through phenylalanine. CDR3 DNA is the only sequence kept; it has 48 bases, read in frame from the first base. CDR1 and CDR2 are drawn from the germline V gene (reference sequence): MNHNY, SVGAGI. V drops 5 bases and J drops 1 base, leaving 17 bases in between. Preparation of the library involved the immunoSEQ multiplex PCR assay. For the multiplex PCR, a mixture combining 60 forward primers for TCR Vbeta segments and 13 reverse primers for TCR Jbeta segments was used. The CDR3 region of rearranged TCR beta genes was amplified from genomic DNA by a multiplex PCR assay. On the Illumina HiSeq System, the amplified TCR beta libraries were sequenced as 87-base-pair reads. Concerning the study's data processing: Across the 600 to 700 repertoires, a later analysis counted tens of millions of unique TCR beta chains, some 11 million of which were shared by at least two donors. Raw reads were error-corrected and collapsed into unique sequences by a nearest-neighbor algorithm in which closely related sequences were merged to remove PCR and sequencing errors. To assign V, D and J gene segments, CDR3 sequences were aligned to IMGT reference sequences. For a sequence to be retained, a match of at least six nucleotides was required to both a V gene segment and a J gene segment. Rearrangements were called productive when the CDR3 lacked stop codons and stayed in frame with V and J; all others were non-productive. Following IMGT convention, CDR3 was defined as the stretch from the second conserved V-encoded cysteine to the conserved J-encoded phenylalanine. Sequences without an unambiguous match to a single V gene segment were excluded from the earlier analysis of about 600 of the donors. In an earlier analysis of several hundred of the donors, a V segment was called functional when productive rearrangements were above 56.7%, and segregating when the standard deviation between donors exceeded 5%. To diagnose cytomegalovirus status from the catalog of TCR beta chain sequences, a statistical classification framework was built. In a later analysis, TCR nucleotide sequences were compared against IMGT/GENE-DB human TR gene sequences so that V and J genes could be assigned. A later analysis assigned CDR3 sequences and most-parsimonious VDJ recombination scenarios with the TCRdist pipeline. In a later analysis, each TCR beta chain was defined by its CDR3 amino acid sequence together with its V-gene family, and reads lacking a unique V-gene family were excluded. As a way to deal with suspected cross-contamination and a sequencing artifact, a later analysis dropped roughly 600 nucleotide sequences that were highly shared and had low generation probability. A later analysis calculated a clonal expansion index for each public chain from normalized within-repertoire ranks of inferred template counts. In a later analysis, generation probabilities were computed with a VDJ recombination model fitted to out-of-frame rearrangements, and the resulting probabilities were checked against IGoR. In a later analysis, TCR-TCR, TCR-HLA and TCR-CMV co-occurrence was scored with hypergeometric tests, and a repertoire-size bias correction was applied to TCR pairs. To estimate false discovery rates, a later analysis permuted the HLA or CMV assignments 20 times. In a later analysis, co-occurring TCRs were grouped with DBSCAN, and TCRdist sequence similarity was added when clustering was performed within HLA-allele-positive subsets. Repertoires with fewer than 30,000 or more than 120,000 public chains, plus five repertoires with anomalous nucleotide sharing, were excluded from co-occurrence clustering. TCRdb carries this immuneACCESS record with in-frame sequences only. Its versions omit some clonotypes, under half of them owing to an unresolved V gene in the studies checked, with the rest unexplained. V and J calls and clone size come straight from that table; D and trimming were deduced from the DNA. The sample table contains roughly 140,000 clones; only one count was recorded for approximately 80% of them. In total, the top ten clones hold about 6.6% of the sample.

The source material was PBMCs. The rearrangement combines TRBV6-6 with TRBJ2-5; TRBD1 is a possible D gene, resting on 5 matching bases. The TCR sequence derives from a woman aged 40-49 years in good health and CMV-seropositive. The bases are TGTGCCAGCAGTAAATCACAGGACCAAGCCCAAGAGACCCAGTACTTC. Its translation reads: CASSKSQDQAQETQYF.